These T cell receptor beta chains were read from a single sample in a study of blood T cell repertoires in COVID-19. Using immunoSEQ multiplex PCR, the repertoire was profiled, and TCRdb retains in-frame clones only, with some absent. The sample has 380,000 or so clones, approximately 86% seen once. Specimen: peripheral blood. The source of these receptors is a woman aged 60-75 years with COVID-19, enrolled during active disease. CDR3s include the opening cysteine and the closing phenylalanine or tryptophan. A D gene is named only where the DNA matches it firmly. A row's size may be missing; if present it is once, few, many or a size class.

CASRRQGAQNSPLHF	TGTGCCAGCAGAAGACAGGGGGCGCAGAATTCACCCCTCCACTTT	NA	TRBD1	TRBV28	TRBJ1-6
CAGQGPSGYNEQFF	TGTGCCGGACAAGGACCATCTGGCTACAATGAGCAGTTCTTC	NA	NA	TRBV30	TRBJ2-1
CASRETRGPYYEQYF	TGCGCCAGCAGGGAAACCAGGGGGCCGTACTACGAGCAGTACTTC	NA	TRBD1	TRBV4-1	TRBJ2-7
CASSLSAGLRYEQFF	TGTGCCAGCAGTTTATCGGCAGGTCTCAGGTATGAGCAGTTCTTC	NA	NA	TRBV27	TRBJ2-1
CAISDGGVNTEAFF	TGTGCCATCAGTGACGGGGGAGTGAACACTGAAGCTTTCTTT	NA	NA	TRBV10-3	TRBJ1-1
CASSPTSGGTGELFF	TGTGCCAGCAGCCCGACTAGCGGAGGCACCGGGGAGCTGTTTTTT	NA	TRBD2	TRBV7-6	TRBJ2-2
CASSDGGGSGYNEQFF	TGCGCCAGCAGTGACGGGGGGGGCAGTGGATACAATGAGCAGTTCTTC	NA	TRBD2	TRBV10-1	TRBJ2-1
CATSDLPGQGMDGYTF	TGTGCCACCAGTGACTTGCCGGGACAGGGGATGGATGGCTACACCTTC	NA	TRBD1	TRBV24-1	TRBJ1-2
CATSREGAGNSYNEQFF	TGTGCCACCAGCAGAGAAGGGGCGGGGAACTCCTACAATGAGCAGTTCTTC	NA	NA	TRBV15	TRBJ2-1
CASSLTGYGEQYF	TGTGCCAGCAGCTTGACAGGGTATGGCGAGCAGTACTTC	NA	TRBD1	TRBV6-5	TRBJ2-7
CASSTDRGAYNEQFF	TGTGCCAGCAGCACCGACAGGGGGGCTTACAATGAGCAGTTCTTC	NA	TRBD1	TRBV11-2	TRBJ2-1
CASSLARGRGANVLTF	TGTGCCAGCAGCTTAGCCAGGGGGCGTGGGGCCAACGTCCTGACTTTC	few	TRBD1	TRBV11-1	TRBJ2-6
CAWSRQMNTEAFF	TGTGCCTGGAGTAGACAGATGAACACTGAAGCTTTCTTT	few	NA	TRBV30	TRBJ1-1
CASSRGQGDNYGYTF	TGTGCCAGCAGCCGGGGACAGGGGGATAACTATGGCTACACCTTC	NA	TRBD1	TRBV5-5	TRBJ1-2
CASSRASGETTNF	TGTGCCAGCAGCCGCGCTAGCGGGGAAACCACGAACTTC	NA	TRBD2	TRBV3-1/TRBV3-2	TRBJ2-7
CASSINRGEQYF	TGTGCCAGCAGCATTAACAGGGGCGAGCAGTACTTC	few	TRBD1	TRBV5-4	TRBJ2-7
CASSLVPGSNTEAFF	TGCGCCAGCAGCTTGGTTCCGGGATCCAACACTGAAGCTTTCTTT	NA	NA	TRBV5-1	TRBJ1-1
CASSLIGGAGYGYTF	TGTGCCAGCAGCTTAATTGGGGGGGCCGGCTATGGCTACACCTTC	NA	NA	TRBV7-9	TRBJ1-2
CAWTGKRVTQPQHF	TGTGCCTGGACAGGGAAAAGGGTGACTCAGCCCCAGCATTTT	NA	NA	TRBV30	TRBJ1-5
CASSSGTSVYNEQFF	TGTGCCAGCTCTTCTGGGACTAGCGTTTACAATGAGCAGTTCTTC	NA	TRBD2	TRBV19	TRBJ2-1
CASRTGTSGGAGEQYF	TGTGCCAGCAGAACTGGGACTAGCGGGGGGGCAGGGGAGCAGTACTTC	NA	TRBD2	TRBV11-3	TRBJ2-7
CASSWNGAANYGYTF	TGCGCCAGCAGCTGGAATGGGGCAGCTAACTATGGCTACACCTTC	NA	NA	TRBV5-1	TRBJ1-2
CARRGFSGEKLFF	TGTGCCAGGCGGGGGTTCTCGGGTGAAAAACTGTTTTTT	NA	NA	TRBV21-1	TRBJ1-4
CASSIPPLSYEQYF	TGTGCCAGCAGCATCCCCCCGTTATCCTACGAGCAGTACTTC	once	NA	TRBV7-2	TRBJ2-7
CASSFLSSYEQYF	TGTGCCAGCAGCTTCCTCAGCTCCTACGAGCAGTACTTC	few	NA	TRBV7-9	TRBJ2-7
CSVEFGGGYGYTF	TGCAGCGTTGAATTCGGTGGTGGCTATGGCTACACCTTC	NA	NA	TRBV29-1	TRBJ1-2
CASSVVAGSSYYEQYF	TGTGCCAGCAGCGTAGTTGCAGGGTCAAGCTACTACGAGCAGTACTTC	NA	NA	TRBV9	TRBJ2-7
CASSLGGGANTEAFF	TGTGCCAGCAGCCTAGGGGGGGGCGCAAACACTGAAGCTTTCTTT	NA	NA	TRBV7-6	TRBJ1-1
CASSLGGSQPQHF	TGCGCCAGCAGCTTGGGGGGCAGTCAGCCCCAGCATTTT	NA	NA	TRBV5-1	TRBJ1-5
CASSWAGEGETQYF	TGTGCCAGCAGCTGGGCAGGGGAGGGAGAGACCCAGTACTTC	NA	NA	TRBV5-6	TRBJ2-5
CASSPREANSKNIQYF	TGTGCCAGCTCACCACGGGAGGCTAATTCTAAAAACATTCAGTACTTC	once	NA	TRBV18	TRBJ2-4
CSVAGTVNIGGYTF	TGCAGCGTTGCAGGGACAGTCAATATCGGGGGCTACACCTTC	NA	TRBD1	TRBV29-1	TRBJ1-2
CASSLYYTEAFF	TGTGCCAGCAGCTTGTATTACACTGAAGCTTTCTTT	NA	NA	TRBV11-1	TRBJ1-1
CASRGTGTGVNSNQPQHF	TGTGCCAGTAGAGGAACTGGGACAGGGGTAAATAGCAATCAGCCCCAGCATTTT	NA	TRBD1	TRBV19	TRBJ1-5
CASSRNSGGRDEQFF	TGTGCCAGCAGCCGTAACAGCGGGGGCCGGGATGAGCAGTTCTTC	NA	TRBD2	TRBV7-2	TRBJ2-1
CASSSPGSGGPLVGQYF	TGTGCCAGCAGCTCCCCAGGGAGCGGGGGGCCCTTAGTGGGTCAGTATTTT	once	TRBD2	TRBV7-9	TRBJ2-3
CASRPRLAGGPGQYF	TGTGCCAGTAGACCACGACTAGCGGGGGGGCCGGGGCAGTATTTT	NA	TRBD2	TRBV19	TRBJ2-3
CASNPGWYGYTF	TGTGCCAGCAACCCAGGGTGGTATGGCTACACCTTC	NA	NA	TRBV7-9	TRBJ1-2
CAIAWDSNQPQHF	TGTGCCATAGCTTGGGACAGTAATCAGCCCCAGCATTTT	once	TRBD1	TRBV10-3	TRBJ1-5